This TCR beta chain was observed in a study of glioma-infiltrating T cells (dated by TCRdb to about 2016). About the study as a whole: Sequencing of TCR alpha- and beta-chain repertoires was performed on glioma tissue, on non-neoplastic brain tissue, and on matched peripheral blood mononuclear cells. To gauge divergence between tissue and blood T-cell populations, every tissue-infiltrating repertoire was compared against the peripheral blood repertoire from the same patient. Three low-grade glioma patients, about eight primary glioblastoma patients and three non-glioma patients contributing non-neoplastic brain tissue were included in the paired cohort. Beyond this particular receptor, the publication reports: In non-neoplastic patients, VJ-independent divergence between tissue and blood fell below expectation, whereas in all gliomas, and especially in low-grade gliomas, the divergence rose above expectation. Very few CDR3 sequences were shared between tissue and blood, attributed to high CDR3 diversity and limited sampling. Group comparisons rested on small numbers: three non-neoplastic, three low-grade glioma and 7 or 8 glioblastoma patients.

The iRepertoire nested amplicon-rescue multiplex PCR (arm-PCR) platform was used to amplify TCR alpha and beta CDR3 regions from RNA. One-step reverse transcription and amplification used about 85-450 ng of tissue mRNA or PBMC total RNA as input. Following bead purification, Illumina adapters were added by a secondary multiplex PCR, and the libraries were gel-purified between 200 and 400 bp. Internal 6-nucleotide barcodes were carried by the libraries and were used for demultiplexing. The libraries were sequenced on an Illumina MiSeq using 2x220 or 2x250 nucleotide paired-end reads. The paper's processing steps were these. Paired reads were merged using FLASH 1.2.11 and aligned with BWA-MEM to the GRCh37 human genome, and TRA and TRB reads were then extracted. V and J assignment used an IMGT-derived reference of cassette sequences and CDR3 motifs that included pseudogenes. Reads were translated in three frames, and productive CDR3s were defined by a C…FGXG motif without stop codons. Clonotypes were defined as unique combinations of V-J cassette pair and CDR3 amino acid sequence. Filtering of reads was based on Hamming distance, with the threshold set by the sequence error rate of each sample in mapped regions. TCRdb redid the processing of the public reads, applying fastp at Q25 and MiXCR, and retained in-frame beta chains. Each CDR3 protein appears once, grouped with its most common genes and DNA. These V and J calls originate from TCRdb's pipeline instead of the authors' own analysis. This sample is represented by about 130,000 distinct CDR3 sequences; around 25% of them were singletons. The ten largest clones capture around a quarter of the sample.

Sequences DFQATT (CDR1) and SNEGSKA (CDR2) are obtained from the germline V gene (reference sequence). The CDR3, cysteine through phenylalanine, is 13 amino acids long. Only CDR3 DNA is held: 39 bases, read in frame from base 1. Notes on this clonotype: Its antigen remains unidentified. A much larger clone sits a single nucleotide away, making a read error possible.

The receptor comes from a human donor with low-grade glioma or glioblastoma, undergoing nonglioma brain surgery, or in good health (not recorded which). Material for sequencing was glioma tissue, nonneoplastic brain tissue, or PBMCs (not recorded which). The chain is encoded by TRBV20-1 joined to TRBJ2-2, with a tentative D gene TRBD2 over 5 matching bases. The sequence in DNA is TGCAGTGCTAGCGATGCGAACACCGGGGAGCTGGTTTTT. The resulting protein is CSASDANTGELVF.